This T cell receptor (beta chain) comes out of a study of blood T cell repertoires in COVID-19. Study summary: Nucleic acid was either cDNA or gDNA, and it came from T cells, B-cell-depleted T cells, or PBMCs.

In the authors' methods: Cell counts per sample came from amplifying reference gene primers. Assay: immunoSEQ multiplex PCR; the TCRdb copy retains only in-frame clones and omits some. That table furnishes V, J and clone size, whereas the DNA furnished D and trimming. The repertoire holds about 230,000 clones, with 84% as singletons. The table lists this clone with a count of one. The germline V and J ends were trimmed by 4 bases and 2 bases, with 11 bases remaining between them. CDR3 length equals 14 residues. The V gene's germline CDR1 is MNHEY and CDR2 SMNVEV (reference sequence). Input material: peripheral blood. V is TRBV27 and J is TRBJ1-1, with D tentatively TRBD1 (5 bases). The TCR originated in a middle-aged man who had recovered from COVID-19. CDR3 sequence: CASSYGGYNTEAFF. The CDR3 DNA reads TGTGCCAGCAGTTACGGGGGATACAACACTGAAGCTTTCTTT.